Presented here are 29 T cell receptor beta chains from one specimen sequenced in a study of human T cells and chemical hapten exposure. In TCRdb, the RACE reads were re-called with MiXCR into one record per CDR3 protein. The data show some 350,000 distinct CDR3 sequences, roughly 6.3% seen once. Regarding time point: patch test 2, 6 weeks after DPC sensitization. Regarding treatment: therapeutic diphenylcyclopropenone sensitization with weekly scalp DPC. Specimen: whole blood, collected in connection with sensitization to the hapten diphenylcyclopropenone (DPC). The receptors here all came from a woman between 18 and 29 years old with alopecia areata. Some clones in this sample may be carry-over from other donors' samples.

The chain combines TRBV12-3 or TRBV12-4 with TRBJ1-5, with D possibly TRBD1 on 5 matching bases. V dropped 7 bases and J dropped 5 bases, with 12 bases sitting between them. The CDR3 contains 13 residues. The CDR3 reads CASTYSGDQPQHF. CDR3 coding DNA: TGTGCCAGCACCTACTCGGGGGATCAGCCCCAGCATTTT.

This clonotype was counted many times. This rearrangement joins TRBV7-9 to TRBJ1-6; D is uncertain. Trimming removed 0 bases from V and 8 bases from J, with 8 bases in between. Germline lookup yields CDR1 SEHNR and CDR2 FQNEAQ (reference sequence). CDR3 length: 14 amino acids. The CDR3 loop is CASSLAPYDSPLHF. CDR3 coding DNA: TGTGCCAGCAGCTTAGCCCCGTATGATTCACCCCTCCACTTT.

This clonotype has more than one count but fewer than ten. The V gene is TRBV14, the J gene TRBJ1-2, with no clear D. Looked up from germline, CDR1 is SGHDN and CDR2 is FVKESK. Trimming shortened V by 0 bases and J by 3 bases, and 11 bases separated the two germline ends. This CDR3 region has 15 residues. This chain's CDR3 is CASSQDRPTYYGYTF. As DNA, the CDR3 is TGTGCCAGCAGCCAAGATCGGCCGACTTACTATGGCTACACCTTC.

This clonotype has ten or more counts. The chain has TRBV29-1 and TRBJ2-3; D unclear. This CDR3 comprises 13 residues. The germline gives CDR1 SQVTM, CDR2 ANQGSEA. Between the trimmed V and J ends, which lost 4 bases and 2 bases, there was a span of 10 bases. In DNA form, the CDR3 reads TGCAGCGTTGGAGGCTCCCACACAGATACGCAGTATTTT. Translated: CSVGGSHTDTQYF.

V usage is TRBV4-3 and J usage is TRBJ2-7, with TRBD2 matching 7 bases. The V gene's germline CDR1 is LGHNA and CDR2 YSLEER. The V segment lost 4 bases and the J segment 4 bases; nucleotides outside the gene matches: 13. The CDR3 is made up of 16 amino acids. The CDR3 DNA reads TGCGCCAGCAGCCGAACCCGGGACTACCTTACTTACGAGCAGTACTTC. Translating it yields CASSRTRDYLTYEQYF.

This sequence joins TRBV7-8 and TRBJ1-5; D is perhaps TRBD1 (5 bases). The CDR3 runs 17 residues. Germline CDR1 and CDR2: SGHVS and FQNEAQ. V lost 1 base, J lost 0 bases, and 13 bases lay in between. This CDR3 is CASSLGTRKYSNQPQHF. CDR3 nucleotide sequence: TGTGCCAGCAGCTTAGGGACACGGAAGTATAGCAATCAGCCCCAGCATTTT.

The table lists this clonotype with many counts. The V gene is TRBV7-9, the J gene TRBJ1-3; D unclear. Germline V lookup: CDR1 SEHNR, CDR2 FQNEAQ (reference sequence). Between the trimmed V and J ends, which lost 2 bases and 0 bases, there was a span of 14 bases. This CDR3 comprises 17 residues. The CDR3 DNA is TGTGCCAGCAGCTTAAAAGGAAGGGCCCTCTCTGGAAACACCATATATTTT. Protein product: CASSLKGRALSGNTIYF. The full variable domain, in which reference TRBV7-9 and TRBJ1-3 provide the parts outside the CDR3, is DTGVSQNPRHKITKRGQNVTFRCDPISEHNRLYWYRQTLGQGPEFLTYFQNEAQLEKSRLLSDRFSAERPKGSFSTLEIQRTEQGDSAMYLCASSLKGRALSGNTIYFGEGSWLTVV.

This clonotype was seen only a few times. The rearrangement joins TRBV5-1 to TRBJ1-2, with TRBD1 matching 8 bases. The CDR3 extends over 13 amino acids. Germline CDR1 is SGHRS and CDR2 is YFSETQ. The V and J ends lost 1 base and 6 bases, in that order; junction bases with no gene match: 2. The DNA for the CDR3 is TGCGCCAGCAGCTTGCAGGGGGCGAATGGCTACACCTTC. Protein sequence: CASSLQGANGYTF. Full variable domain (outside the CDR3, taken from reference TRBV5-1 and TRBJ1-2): KAGVTQTPRYLIKTRGQQVTLSCSPISGHRSVSWYQQTPGQGLQFLFEYFSETQRNKGNFPGRFSGRQFSNSRSEMNVSTLELGDSALYLCASSLQGANGYTFGSGTRLTVV.

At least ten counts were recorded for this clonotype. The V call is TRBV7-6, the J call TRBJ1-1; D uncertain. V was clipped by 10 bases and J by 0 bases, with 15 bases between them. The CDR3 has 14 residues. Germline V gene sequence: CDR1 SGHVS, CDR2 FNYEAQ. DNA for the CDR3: TGTGCCACCAAACCCCCGTTTATGAACACTGAAGCTTTCTTT. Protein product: CATKPPFMNTEAFF.

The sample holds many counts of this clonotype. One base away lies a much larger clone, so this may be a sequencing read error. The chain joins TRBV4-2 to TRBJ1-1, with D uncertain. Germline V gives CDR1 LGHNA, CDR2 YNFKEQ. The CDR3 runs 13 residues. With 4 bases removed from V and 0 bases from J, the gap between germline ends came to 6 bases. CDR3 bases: TGTGCCAGCAGCCCGACAATGAACACTGAAGCTTTCTTT. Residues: CASSPTMNTEAFF.

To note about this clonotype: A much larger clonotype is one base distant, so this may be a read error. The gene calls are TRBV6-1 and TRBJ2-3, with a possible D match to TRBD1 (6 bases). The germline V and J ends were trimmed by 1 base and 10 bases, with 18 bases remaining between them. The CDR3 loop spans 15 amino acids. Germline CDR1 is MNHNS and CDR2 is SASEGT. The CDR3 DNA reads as TGTGCCAGCAGTGAAGGGGGGCAGAACTGGGGTGCGCAGTATTTT. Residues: CASSEGGQNWGAQYF.

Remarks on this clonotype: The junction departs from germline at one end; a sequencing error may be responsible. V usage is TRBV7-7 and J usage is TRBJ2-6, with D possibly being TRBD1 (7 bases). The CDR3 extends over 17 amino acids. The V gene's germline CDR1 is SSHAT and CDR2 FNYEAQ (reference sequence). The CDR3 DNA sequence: TGTGCTAGCAGCCGGGGGACAGCCGGCTCTGGGGCCAACGTCCTGACTTTC. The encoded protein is CASSRGTAGSGANVLTF. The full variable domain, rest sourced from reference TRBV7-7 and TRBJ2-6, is GAGVSQSPRYKVTKRGQDVTLRCDPISSHATLYWYQQALGQGPEFLTYFNYEAQPDKSGLPSDRFSAERPEGSISTLTIQRTEQRDSAMYRCASSRGTAGSGANVLTFGAGSRLTVL.

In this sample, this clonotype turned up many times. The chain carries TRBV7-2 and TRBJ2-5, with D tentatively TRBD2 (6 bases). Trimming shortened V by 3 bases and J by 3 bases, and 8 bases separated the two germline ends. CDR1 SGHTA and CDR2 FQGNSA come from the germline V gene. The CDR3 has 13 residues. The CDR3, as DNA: TGTGCCAGCAGCTTCGGGAGCAAAGAGACCCAGTACTTC. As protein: CASSFGSKETQYF.

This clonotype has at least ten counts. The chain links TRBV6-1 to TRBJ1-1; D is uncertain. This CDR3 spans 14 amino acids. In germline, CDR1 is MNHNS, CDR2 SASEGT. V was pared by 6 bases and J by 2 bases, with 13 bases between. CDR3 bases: TGTGCCAGCAGACCCAGGCGCTCTAACACTGAAGCTTTCTTT. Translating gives CASRPRRSNTEAFF.

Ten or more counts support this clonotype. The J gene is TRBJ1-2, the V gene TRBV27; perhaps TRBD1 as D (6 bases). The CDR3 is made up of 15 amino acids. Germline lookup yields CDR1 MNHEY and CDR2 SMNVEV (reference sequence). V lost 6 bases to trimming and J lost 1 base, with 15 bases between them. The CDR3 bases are TGTGCCAGCAGAGGGGGGTACGGTTTTAACTATGGCTACACCTTC. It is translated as CASRGGYGFNYGYTF.

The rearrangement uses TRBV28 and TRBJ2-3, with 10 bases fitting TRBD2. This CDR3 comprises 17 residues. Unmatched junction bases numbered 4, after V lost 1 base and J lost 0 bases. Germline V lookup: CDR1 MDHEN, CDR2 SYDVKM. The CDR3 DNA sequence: TGTGCCAGCAGTTTATTGGCTAGCGGGGGAAGCACAGATACGCAGTATTTT. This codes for CASSLLASGGSTDTQYF. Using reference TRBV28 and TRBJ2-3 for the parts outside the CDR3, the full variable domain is DVKVTQSSRYLVKRTGEKVFLECVQDMDHENMFWYRQDPGLGLRLIYFSYDVKMKEKGDIPEGYSVSREKKERFSLILESASTNQTSMYLCASSLLASGGSTDTQYFGPGTRLTVL.

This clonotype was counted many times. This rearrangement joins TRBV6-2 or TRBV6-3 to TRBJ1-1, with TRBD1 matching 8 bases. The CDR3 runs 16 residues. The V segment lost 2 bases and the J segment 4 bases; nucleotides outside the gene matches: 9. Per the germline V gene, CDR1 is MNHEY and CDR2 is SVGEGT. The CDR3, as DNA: TGTGCCAGCAGTTACCCGACAGGGGAGGTGGGCACTGAAGCTTTCTTT. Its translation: CASSYPTGEVGTEAFF.

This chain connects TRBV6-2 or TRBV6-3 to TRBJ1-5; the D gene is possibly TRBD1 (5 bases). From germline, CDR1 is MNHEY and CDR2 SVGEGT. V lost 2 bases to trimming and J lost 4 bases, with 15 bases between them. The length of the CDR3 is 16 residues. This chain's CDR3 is CASSYPSGGTNQPQHF. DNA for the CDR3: TGTGCCAGCAGTTACCCCTCCGGGGGTACTAATCAGCCCCAGCATTTT.

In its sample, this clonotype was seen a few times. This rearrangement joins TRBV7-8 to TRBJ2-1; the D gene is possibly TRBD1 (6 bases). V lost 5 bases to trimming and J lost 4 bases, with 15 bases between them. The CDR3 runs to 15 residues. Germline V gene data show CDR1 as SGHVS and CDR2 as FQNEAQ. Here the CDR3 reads CASSAYRVLYNEQFF. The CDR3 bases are TGTGCCAGCAGCGCCTACAGGGTCTTATACAATGAGCAGTTCTTC.

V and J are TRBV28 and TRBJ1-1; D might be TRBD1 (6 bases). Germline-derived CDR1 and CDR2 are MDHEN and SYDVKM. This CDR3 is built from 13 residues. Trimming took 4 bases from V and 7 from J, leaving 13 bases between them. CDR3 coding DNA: TGTGCCAGCAGTTCACGACAGGTACTTGAAGCTTTCTTT. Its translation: CASSSRQVLEAFF.

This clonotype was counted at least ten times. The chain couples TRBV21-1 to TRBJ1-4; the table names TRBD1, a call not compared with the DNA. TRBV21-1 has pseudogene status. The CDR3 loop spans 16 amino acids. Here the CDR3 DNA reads TGTGCCAGCATTCCGGGACAGGGGGTTCTGGATGAAAAACTGTTTTTT. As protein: CASIPGQGVLDEKLFF.

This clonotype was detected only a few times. CDR3 nucleotide sequence: TGTGCCACCTCTAGCCGCAAAGAGACCCAGTACTTC. Translated, it gives CATSSRKETQYF. V gene TRBV10-3 combines with J gene TRBJ2-5; TRBD2 is a possible D gene (5 bases). This CDR3 has 12 residues. V was clipped by 10 bases and J by 3 bases, with 12 bases between them. Germline-derived CDR1 and CDR2 are ENHRY and SYGVKD.

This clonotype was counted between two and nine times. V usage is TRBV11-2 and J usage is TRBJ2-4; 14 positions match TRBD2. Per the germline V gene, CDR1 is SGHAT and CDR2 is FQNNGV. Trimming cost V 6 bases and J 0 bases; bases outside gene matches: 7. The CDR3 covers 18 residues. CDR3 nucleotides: TGTGCCAGCAGTTCCGGACTAGCGGGGGGTGAAGCCAAAAACATTCAGTACTTC. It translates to CASSSGLAGGEAKNIQYF.

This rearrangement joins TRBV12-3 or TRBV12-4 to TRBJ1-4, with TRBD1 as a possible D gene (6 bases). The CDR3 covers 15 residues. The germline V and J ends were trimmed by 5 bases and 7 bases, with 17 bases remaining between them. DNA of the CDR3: TGTGCCAGCAGTGGACCAGGGGCGATTTTTGAAAAACTGTTTTTT. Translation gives CASSGPGAIFEKLFF.

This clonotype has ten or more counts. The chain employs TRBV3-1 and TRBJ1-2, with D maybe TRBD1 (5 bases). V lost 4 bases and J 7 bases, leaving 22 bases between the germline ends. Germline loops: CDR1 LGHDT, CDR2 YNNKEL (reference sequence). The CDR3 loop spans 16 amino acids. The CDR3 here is CASSLPGKVTLSGYTF. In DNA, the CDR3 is TGTGCCAGCAGCCTCCCAGGGAAGGTGACCCTCTCTGGCTACACCTTC.

The CDR3 sequence: CASSLRTGPFDTQYF. CDR3 nucleotide sequence: TGTGCCAGCAGCCTACGGACAGGGCCGTTTGATACGCAGTATTTT. The chain recombines TRBV7-2 with TRBJ2-3; 8 bases match TRBD1. From germline, CDR1 is SGHTA and CDR2 FQGNSA. There are 15 residues in the CDR3. J was trimmed by 6 bases and V by 5 bases; bases with no gene match: 10.

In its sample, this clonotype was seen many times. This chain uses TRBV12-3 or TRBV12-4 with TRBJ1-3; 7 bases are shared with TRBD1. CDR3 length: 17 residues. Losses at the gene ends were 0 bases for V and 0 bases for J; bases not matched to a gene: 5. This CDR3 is CASSLAETGSSGNTIYF. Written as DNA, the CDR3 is TGTGCCAGCAGTTTAGCAGAGACAGGGAGCTCTGGAAACACCATATATTTT.

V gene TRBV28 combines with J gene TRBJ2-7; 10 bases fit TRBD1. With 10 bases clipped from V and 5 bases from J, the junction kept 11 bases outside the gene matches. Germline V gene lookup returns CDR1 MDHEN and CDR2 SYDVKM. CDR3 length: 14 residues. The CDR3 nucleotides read TGTGCCACCCTCGACAGGGGGCTTCCCCACGAGCAGTACTTC. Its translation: CATLDRGLPHEQYF.

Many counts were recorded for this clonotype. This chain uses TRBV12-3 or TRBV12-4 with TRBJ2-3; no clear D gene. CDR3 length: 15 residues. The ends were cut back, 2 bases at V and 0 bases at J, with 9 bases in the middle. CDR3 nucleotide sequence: TGTGCCAGCAGTTTACTGGGGTCTAGCACAGATACGCAGTATTTT. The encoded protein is CASSLLGSSTDTQYF.